This is a list of T cell receptor beta chains from one sample in a study of early T cells in non-severe SARS-CoV-2 infection. TCRdb reanalysed the 5' RACE reads using MiXCR and keeps one entry per CDR3 protein. The table has about 66,000 distinct CDR3 sequences, more than 15% seen once. The sequenced sample was whole blood, obtained at baseline. Receptors originate from an adult who was a healthcare worker with PCR-confirmed SARS-CoV-2 infection or an uninfected control (not recorded which). Each CDR3 is given with its conserved first and last residue. The order of the fields is J gene, V gene, CDR3 length, D gene, clone size, CDR3 protein, CDR3 DNA. The D gene is left open where the match is weak. A clone size is listed for some rows: how often the clone was seen (once, few, many), or a class if it is expanded.

TRBJ2-3	TRBV20-1	15	.	.	CSARDLGGWTDTQYF	TGCAGTGCTAGAGATCTTGGCGGGTGGACAGATACGCAGTATTTT
TRBJ1-1	TRBV19	14	.	.	CASSPQARDTEAFF	TGTGCCAGTAGTCCCCAGGCGAGGGACACTGAAGCTTTCTTT
TRBJ2-4	TRBV10-3	14	.	.	CAISEGQHKNIQYF	TGTGCCATCAGTGAGGGGCAGCACAAAAACATTCAGTACTTC
TRBJ2-7	TRBV20-1	15	TRBD1	few	CSASLGTADSYEQYF	TGCAGTGCTAGTCTAGGGACAGCTGACTCCTACGAGCAGTACTTC
TRBJ2-3	TRBV5-1	15	.	few	CASSLEGRNTDTQYF	TGCGCCAGCAGCTTGGAAGGCAGAAACACAGATACGCAGTATTTT
TRBJ2-3	TRBV7-2	12	.	few	CASSPDADTQYF	TGTGCCAGCAGCCCGGACGCAGATACGCAGTATTTT
TRBJ2-1	TRBV9	15	TRBD2	few	CASSVGGTSVYEQFF	TGTGCCAGCAGCGTAGGAGGGACTAGCGTTTATGAGCAGTTCTTC
TRBJ2-1	TRBV29-1	11	.	few	CSVLSPGEQFF	TGCAGCGTTCTGTCCCCCGGTGAGCAGTTCTTC
TRBJ2-7	TRBV18	12	TRBD1	few	CASSADRYEQYF	TGTGCCAGCTCGGCGGACAGGTACGAGCAGTACTTC
TRBJ2-7	TRBV2	13	.	.	CASWGAHTYEQYF	TGTGCCAGCTGGGGGGCACATACCTACGAGCAGTACTTC
TRBJ2-1	TRBV7-8	16	TRBD2	many	CASSAYLAGAADEQFF	TGTGCCAGCAGCGCATATCTAGCGGGAGCGGCGGATGAGCAGTTCTTC
TRBJ2-4	TRBV13	16	.	.	CASSPGQSYQKNIQYF	TGTGCCAGCAGCCCTGGGCAGAGCTATCAAAAAAACATTCAGTACTTC
TRBJ1-2	TRBV6-2/TRBV6-3	18	TRBD1	few	CASSYRPRDRSFNYGYTF	TGTGCCAGCAGTTATCGTCCCCGGGACAGGTCTTTTAACTATGGCTACACCTTC
TRBJ2-5	TRBV6-2/TRBV6-3	12	.	.	CASGEARETQYF	TGTGCCAGCGGCGAGGCGCGAGAGACCCAGTACTTC
TRBJ1-5	TRBV6-2/TRBV6-3	15	.	many	CASSYRLGSNQPQHF	TGTGCCAGCAGTTATCGGCTCGGTAGCAATCAGCCCCAGCATTTT
TRBJ2-1	TRBV29-1	18	TRBD2	few	CSAEAPLHSSGEFNEQFF	TGCAGCGCCGAGGCCCCTCTACATTCTAGCGGGGAATTCAATGAGCAGTTCTTC
TRBJ2-2	TRBV30	15	TRBD1	many	CAWSGDGTATGELFF	TGTGCCTGGAGTGGCGACGGGACAGCTACCGGGGAGCTGTTTTTT
TRBJ2-1	TRBV6-1	15	TRBD2	few	CASSEGTSGSNEQFF	TGTGCCAGCAGTGAAGGGACTAGCGGGAGCAATGAGCAGTTCTTC
TRBJ2-1	TRBV7-2	16	TRBD2	.	CASSPTSVGSYNEQFF	TGTGCCAGCAGCCCCACTAGCGTGGGCTCCTACAATGAGCAGTTCTTC
TRBJ2-1	TRBV7-2	18	TRBD2	few	CASSGERLGTSGNNEQFF	TGTGCCAGCAGCGGAGAGAGGCTCGGGACTAGCGGGAACAATGAGCAGTTCTTC
TRBJ2-5	TRBV27	17	TRBD2	.	CASSKGLAGGFQETQYF	TGTGCCAGCAGTAAGGGACTAGCGGGGGGATTCCAAGAGACCCAGTACTTC
TRBJ1-2	TRBV12-3/TRBV12-4	13	.	few	CASSPGFSYGYTF	TGTGCCAGCAGTCCCGGTTTCTCCTATGGCTACACCTTC
TRBJ2-7	TRBV5-1	13	.	.	CASGMGPTREQYF	TGCGCCAGTGGGATGGGACCTACGAGAGAGCAGTACTTC
TRBJ1-2	TRBV27	12	.	many	CASSLYGDGYTF	TGTGCCAGCAGTTTATATGGGGATGGCTACACCTTC
TRBJ1-2	TRBV7-9	11	.	.	CATEETYGYTF	TGTGCCACTGAAGAGACCTATGGCTACACCTTC
TRBJ2-4	TRBV20-1	11	.	.	CSAPTRNIQYF	TGCAGTGCTCCAACGAGGAACATTCAGTACTTC
TRBJ2-7	TRBV20-1	15	TRBD1	many	CSARDWDRGRGEQYF	TGCAGTGCTAGAGATTGGGACAGGGGGCGAGGCGAGCAGTACTTC
TRBJ2-3	TRBV25-1	16	.	many	CASSENGGPSTDTQYF	TGTGCCAGCAGTGAAAACGGGGGACCTAGCACAGATACGCAGTATTTT
TRBJ1-5	TRBV28	15	TRBD1	.	CASSPGQGANQPQHF	TGTGCCAGCAGTCCGGGACAGGGGGCCAATCAGCCCCAGCATTTT
TRBJ1-2	TRBV14	14	.	.	CASSPPNWGYGYTF	TGTGCCAGCAGCCCCCCAAATTGGGGATATGGCTACACCTTC
TRBJ2-2	TRBV5-1	19	TRBD2	many	CASSFPEGLAGENTGELFF	TGCGCCAGCAGCTTTCCGGAGGGACTAGCGGGGGAAAACACCGGGGAGCTGTTTTTT
TRBJ2-3	TRBV5-4	10	.	many	CAIKSDTQYF	TGTGCCATAAAGTCAGATACGCAGTATTTT
TRBJ1-2	TRBV5-4	14	.	.	CASSLFSANYGYTF	TGTGCCAGCAGCTTATTCAGTGCTAACTATGGCTACACCTTC
TRBJ2-3	TRBV12-3/TRBV12-4	17	TRBD2	many	CASSPSSSGDITDTQYF	TGTGCCAGCAGTCCGAGCTCTAGCGGGGATATCACAGATACGCAGTATTTT
TRBJ2-3	TRBV10-3	14	TRBD2	once	CAISAGGASDTQYF	TGTGCCATCAGTGCCGGGGGGGCATCAGATACGCAGTATTTT
TRBJ2-5	TRBV7-8	17	.	few	CASSLALGWEYQETQYF	TGTGCCAGCAGCTTAGCGTTGGGGTGGGAGTACCAAGAGACCCAGTACTTC
TRBJ2-1	TRBV25-1	11	TRBD1	.	CASSGGDRVFF	TGTGCCAGCAGTGGAGGGGACAGGGTGTTCTTC
TRBJ2-3	TRBV20-1	15	TRBD1	.	CSATTGTGGPDTQYF	TGCAGTGCTACGACCGGGACAGGGGGGCCAGATACGCAGTATTTT
TRBJ1-4	TRBV6-5	14	.	.	CASSYGATNEKLFF	TGTGCCAGCAGTTACGGTGCAACTAATGAAAAACTGTTTTTT
TRBJ2-6	TRBV7-8	14	.	.	CASSPGAGANVLTF	TGTGCCAGCAGCCCCGGGGCCGGGGCCAACGTCCTGACTTTC
TRBJ2-3	TRBV6-1	18	TRBD2	.	CASSGKSRTSARTDTQYF	TGTGCCAGCAGTGGGAAATCACGGACTAGCGCTCGCACAGATACGCAGTATTTT